This record covers a single T cell receptor (beta chain). There is no known antigen for this receptor. No much larger clone is present one base from it, and per-base qualities are unavailable. At the junction V is shortened by 0 bases and J by 5 bases, with 9 bases in between. Counted from cysteine to valine, this CDR3 has 13 amino acids. Left in the record is the CDR3 DNA by itself, 39 bases read in frame from the first base. CDR1 and CDR2, per the germline V gene, are SGHRS and YFSETQ. Synovial fluid samples and blood samples obtained from the same ankylosing spondylitis patients were matched. The data originate from a study of CD8 T cells in ankylosing spondylitis (dated by TCRdb to 2017 to 2019). Describing the broader study: The study profiled T cell receptor beta repertoires in healthy donors and ankylosing spondylitis patients to find disease-linked TCR variants. The full study cohort comprised about 23 ankylosing spondylitis patients and 85 to 120 healthy donors. Samples of peripheral blood were taken, and for ankylosing spondylitis patients, synovial fluid was collected as well. Overall study outcomes, separate from this receptor: Blood from ankylosing spondylitis patients appeared to be characterized by a TCR beta motif composed of about 8 highly homologous amino acid variants. Some motif variants were previously reported in synovial fluid and blood of reactive arthritis patients, suggesting common disease-initiation mechanisms. The disease-linked clones were reported to be significantly enriched in matched synovial fluid samples from ankylosing spondylitis patients. The disease-linked clones showed a CD8+ phenotype and occurred at relatively low frequencies in peripheral blood.

The reads were generated on an Illumina HiSeq 2500. Quantitative 5'-RACE with molecular barcodes was used to prepare TCR beta libraries. Turning to the authors' computational methods: To identify disease-linked TCR variants, a new computational method was used, one built on a probabilistic model of VDJ rearrangement. TCRdb applied fastp at Q25 and MiXCR to the public reads, then kept only in-frame beta chains. For every CDR3 protein sequence, its rows merge into one entry that carries the most common genes and DNA. TCRdb, not the original authors, processed these V and J calls. The sample has around 28,000 distinct CDR3 sequences on record, roughly 29% of them singletons. Clones ranked in the top ten supply 45% of the sample.

The sequenced sample consisted of synovial fluid, either unsorted or a sorted T cell fraction (not recorded which). This receptor chain uses TRBV5-1 and TRBJ2-7; TRBD1 is perhaps the D gene, given 6 matching bases. This TCR came from a male donor with ankylosing spondylitis. The CDR3 loop reads CASSLGGHDEQYV. The nucleotide sequence is given as TGCGCCAGCAGCTTGGGGGGGCACGACGAGCAGTACGTC.